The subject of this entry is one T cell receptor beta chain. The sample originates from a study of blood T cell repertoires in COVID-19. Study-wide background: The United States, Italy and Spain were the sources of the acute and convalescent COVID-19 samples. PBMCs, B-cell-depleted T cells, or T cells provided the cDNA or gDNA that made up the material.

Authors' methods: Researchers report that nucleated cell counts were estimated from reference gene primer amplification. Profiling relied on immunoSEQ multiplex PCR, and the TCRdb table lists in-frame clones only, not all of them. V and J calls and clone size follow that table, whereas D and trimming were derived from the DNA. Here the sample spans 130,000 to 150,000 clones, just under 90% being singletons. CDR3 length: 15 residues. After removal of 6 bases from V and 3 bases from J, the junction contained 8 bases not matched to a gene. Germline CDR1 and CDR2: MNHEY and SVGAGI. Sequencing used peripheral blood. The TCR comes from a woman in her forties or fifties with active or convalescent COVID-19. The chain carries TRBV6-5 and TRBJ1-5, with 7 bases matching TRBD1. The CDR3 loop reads CASSATGVVNQPQHF. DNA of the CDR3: TGTGCCAGCAGCGCTACAGGGGTGGTCAATCAGCCCCAGCATTTT.